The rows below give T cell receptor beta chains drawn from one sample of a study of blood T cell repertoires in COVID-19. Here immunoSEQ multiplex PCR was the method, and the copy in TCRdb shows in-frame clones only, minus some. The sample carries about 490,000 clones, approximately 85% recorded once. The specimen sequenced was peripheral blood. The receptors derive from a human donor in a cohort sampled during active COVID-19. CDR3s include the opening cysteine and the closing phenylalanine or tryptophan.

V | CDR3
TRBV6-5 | CASSSRLNTEAFF
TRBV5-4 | CGLGASGSQPNEQFF
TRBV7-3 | CASSLMPATSTDTQYF
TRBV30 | CAWSPPDRGGSYGYTF
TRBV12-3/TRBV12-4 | CASSFRGFGELFF
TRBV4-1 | CASSQTGANTDTQYF
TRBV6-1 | CASSEEDSFYSYEQYF
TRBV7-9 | CASSLAQGTEAFF
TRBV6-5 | CASILDRGETQYF
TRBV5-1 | CASSQNPGQGRRGQKVLKSTQYF
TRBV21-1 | CASSKGQGADTDTQYF
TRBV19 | CASSIQSGRVNEQFF
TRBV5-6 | CASSPGPGVENQETQYF
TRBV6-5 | CASNSGDGRFYEQYF
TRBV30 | CAWSGSTGDYGYTF
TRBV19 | CASSGGSNQPQHF
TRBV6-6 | CASSYNLAGSEQFF
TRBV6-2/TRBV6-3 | CASSDPFTGDSSGANVLTF
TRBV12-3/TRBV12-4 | CASSSHRGTEAFF
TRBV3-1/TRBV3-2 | CASSRLQGQPQHF
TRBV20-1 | CSASTTGGQEKLFF
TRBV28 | CASRDSQGMGTEAFF
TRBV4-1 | CASSQDYTPGSGSYNEQFF
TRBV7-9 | CASSLEGGQETQYF
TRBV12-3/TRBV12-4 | CASSPPTGPEQYF
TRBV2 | CASSEGPEAFF
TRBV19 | CASSGGQNYNEQFF
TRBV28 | CASSFSGYQPQHF
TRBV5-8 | CASSQIGQTNTEAFF
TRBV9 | CASSVGRGMDYGYTF
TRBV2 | CASTPPGQDYGMKTQYF
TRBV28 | CASSRTVYGYTF
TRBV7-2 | CASSPSPQEYYGYTF